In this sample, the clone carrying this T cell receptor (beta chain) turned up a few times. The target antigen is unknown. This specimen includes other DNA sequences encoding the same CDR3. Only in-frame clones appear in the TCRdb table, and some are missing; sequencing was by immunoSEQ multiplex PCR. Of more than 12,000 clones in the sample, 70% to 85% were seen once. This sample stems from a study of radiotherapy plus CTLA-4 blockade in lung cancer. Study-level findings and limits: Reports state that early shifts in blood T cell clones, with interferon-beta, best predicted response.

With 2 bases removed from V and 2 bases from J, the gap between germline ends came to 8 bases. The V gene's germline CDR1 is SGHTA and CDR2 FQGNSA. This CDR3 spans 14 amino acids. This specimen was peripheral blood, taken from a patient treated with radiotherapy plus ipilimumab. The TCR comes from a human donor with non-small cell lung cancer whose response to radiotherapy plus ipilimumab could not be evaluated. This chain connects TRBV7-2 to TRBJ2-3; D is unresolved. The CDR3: CASSLTRDTDTQYF. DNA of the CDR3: TGTGCCAGCAGCTTAACCCGAGACACAGATACGCAGTATTTT.